This T cell receptor (beta chain) was observed in a study of identical twins. Study-level points and caveats: Twins' excess sharing was less marked for out-of-frame beta sequences. Monozygotic twins shared more out-of-frame TCR alpha than recombination models predicted.

With no exceptions, donors were healthy Caucasians. The CDR3 has 13 amino acids. From germline, CDR1 is SGHRS and CDR2 YFSETQ. Details on this clonotype: Its specificity is not known. One base away lies a much larger clone, so this may be a sequencing read error.

TCRdb fed the 5' RACE reads into MiXCR, producing one record per CDR3 protein. The sample lists about 530,000 distinct CDR3 sequences; around 24% were seen once. These sequences were also reported in another study, on yellow fever vaccine responses in identical twins.

The source of this sequence is a woman aged 18-29 years in good health. This chain joins TRBV5-1 and TRBJ2-1; 7 nucleotides match TRBD1. The sample consisted of CD4+ T cells sorted from blood. The DNA of the CDR3 is TGCGCCAGCACGGTACAGGGGAACAATGGGCAGTTCTTC. Translated: CASTVQGNNGQFF.